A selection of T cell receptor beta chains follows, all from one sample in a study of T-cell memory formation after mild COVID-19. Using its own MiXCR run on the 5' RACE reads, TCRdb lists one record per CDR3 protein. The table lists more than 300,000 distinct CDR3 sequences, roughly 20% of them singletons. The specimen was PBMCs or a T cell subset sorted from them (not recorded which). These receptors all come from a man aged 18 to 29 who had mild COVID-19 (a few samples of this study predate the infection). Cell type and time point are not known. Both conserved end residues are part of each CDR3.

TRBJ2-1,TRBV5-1,CASIPLGGGAGEQFF
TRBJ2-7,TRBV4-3,CASSHGLLRGEFYEQYF
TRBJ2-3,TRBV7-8,CASSPKGLGAMVTDTQYF
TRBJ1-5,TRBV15,CATSRDRGQPQHF
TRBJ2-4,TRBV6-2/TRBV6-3,CASSYGTRNIQYF
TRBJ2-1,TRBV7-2,CASSITGYNEQFF
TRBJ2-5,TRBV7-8,CASSWGAGRQETQYF
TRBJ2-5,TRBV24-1,CATSLRTQETQYF
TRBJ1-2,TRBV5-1,CASRLAGGGYTF
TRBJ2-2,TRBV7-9,CASSFQPGTNTGELFF
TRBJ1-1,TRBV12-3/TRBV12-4,CASSLTDKWMGNTEAFF
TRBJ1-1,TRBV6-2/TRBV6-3,CASSWGYEAFF
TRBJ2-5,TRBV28,CASRQGIKTQYF
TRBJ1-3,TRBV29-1,CSAIGLPGNTIYF
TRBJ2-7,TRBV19,CASSISPAHEQYF
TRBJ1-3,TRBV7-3,CASSTNSGNTIYF
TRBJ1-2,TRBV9,CASSEGGSNYGYTF
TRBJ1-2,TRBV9,CASSAGAGDGYTF
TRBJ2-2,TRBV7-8,CASSLFLAGGTGELFF
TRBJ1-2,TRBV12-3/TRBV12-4,CASSLKRQGPDYGYTF
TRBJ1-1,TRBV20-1,CSVEDVGTEAFF
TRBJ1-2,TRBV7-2,CASSLESGVRGYTF
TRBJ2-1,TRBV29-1,CSATDTSSYNEQFF
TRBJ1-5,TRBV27,CASSLSGGRRQPQHF
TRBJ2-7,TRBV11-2,CASSFRGGDSYEQYF
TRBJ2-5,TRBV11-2,CASRLTAWASPQETQYF
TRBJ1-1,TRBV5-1,CASRTQGDTEAFF
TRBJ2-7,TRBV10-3,CAISDRGDYEQYF
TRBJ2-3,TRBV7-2,CASSLARTGGSTQYF
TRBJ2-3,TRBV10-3,CAISGTSGLSGGTQYF
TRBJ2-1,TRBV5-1,CASSLAAGDRSYNEQFF
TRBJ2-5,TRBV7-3,CASSPLGFGEETQYF
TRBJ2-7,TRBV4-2,CASSREREFFSYEQYF
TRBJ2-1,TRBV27,CASKFKRGEQFF
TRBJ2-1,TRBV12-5,CASGSITVNEQFF
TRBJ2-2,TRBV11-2,CASSLAFRGLNGELFF
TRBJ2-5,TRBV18,CASSPGTSLGETQYF
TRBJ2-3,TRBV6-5,CASSYSRGTSIYTDTQYF
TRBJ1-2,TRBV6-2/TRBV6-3,CASSLRVNGNYGYTF
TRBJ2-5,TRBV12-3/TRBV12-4,CASSFQRGGQETQYF
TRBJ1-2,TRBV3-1,CASSQERRGDYGYTF
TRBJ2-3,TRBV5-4,CASSFEETDTQYF
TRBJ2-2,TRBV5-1,CASSSPGGQDTGELFF
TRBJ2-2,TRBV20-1,CSAGALNTGELFF
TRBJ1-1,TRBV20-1,CSARDIYEAFF
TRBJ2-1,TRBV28,CASSPPQLAGVVFF
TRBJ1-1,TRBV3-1,CASSQGNRGAFF